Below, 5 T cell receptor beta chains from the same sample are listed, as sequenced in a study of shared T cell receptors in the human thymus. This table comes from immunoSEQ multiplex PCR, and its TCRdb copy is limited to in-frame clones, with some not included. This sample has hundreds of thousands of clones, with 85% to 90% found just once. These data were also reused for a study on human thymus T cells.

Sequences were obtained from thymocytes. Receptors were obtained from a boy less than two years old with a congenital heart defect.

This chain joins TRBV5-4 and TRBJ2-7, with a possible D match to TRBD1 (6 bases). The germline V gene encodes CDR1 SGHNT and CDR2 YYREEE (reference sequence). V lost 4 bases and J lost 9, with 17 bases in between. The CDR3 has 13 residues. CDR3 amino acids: CASSQRPGTWQYF. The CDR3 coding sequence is TGTGCCAGCAGCCAACGACCCGGGACATGGCAGTACTTC.

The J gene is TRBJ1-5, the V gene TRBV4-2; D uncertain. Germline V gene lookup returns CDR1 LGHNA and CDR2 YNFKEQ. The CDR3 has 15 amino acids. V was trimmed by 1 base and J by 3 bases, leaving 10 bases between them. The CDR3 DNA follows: TGTGCCAGCAGCCAAGTCCCAGGTCCCAATCAGCCCCAGCATTTT. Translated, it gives CASSQVPGPNQPQHF.

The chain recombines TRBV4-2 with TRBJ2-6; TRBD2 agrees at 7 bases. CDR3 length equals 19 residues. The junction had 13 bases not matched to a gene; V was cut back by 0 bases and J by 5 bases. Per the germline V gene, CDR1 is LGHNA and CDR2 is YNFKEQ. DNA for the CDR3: TGTGCCAGCAGCCAAGATCACGATAGCGGGCTAGCTAGGGCCAACGTCCTGACTTTC. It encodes CASSQDHDSGLARANVLTF.

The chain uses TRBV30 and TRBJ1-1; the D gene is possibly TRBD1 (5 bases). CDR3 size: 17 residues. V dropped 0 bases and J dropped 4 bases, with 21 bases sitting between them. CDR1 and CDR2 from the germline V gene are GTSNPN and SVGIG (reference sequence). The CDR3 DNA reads TGTGCCTGGAGTGTACAAGGGGTTAGATGGCGGACCACTGAAGCTTTCTTT. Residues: CAWSVQGVRWRTTEAFF.

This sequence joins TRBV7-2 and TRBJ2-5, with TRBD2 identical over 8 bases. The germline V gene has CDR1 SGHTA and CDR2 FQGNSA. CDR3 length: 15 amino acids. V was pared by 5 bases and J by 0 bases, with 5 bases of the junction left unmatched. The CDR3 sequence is CASSLLAAHQETQYF. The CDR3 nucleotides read TGTGCCAGCAGCCTACTAGCGGCCCACCAAGAGACCCAGTACTTC. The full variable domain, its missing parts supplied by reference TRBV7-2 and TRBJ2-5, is GAGVSQSPSNKVTEKGKDVELRCDPISGHTALYWYRQSLGQGLEFLIYFQGNSAPDKSGLPSDRFSAERTGGSVSTLTIQRTQQEDSAVYLCASSLLAAHQETQYFGPGTRLLVL.